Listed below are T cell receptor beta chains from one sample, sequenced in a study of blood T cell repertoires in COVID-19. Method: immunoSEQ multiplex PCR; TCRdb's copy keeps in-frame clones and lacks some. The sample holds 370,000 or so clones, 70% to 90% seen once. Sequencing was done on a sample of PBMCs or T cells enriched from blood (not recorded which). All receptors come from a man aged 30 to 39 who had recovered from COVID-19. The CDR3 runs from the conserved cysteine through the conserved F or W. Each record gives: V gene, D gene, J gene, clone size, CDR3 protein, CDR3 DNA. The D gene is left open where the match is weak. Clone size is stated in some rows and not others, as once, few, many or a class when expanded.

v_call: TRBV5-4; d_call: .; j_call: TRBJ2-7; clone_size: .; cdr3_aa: CASAPGGGDGYEQYF; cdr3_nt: TGTGCCAGCGCCCCCGGAGGAGGGGACGGATACGAGCAGTACTTC
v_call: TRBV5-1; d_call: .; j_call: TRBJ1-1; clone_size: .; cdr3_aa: CASSLAFRGDTEAFF; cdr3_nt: TGCGCCAGCAGCTTGGCGTTTCGGGGGGACACTGAAGCTTTCTTT
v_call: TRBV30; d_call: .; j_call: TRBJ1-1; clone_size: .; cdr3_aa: CAWTDMNTEAFF; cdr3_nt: TGTGCCTGGACCGACATGAACACTGAAGCTTTCTTT
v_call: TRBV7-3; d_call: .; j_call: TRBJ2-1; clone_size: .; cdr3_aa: CASSPPGVWGDNEQFF; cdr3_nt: TGTGCCAGCAGCCCACCCGGAGTCTGGGGGGACAATGAGCAGTTCTTC
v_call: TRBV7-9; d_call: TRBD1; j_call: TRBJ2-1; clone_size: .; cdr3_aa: CASSRGQGDRNEQFF; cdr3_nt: TGTGCCAGCAGCCGGGGACAGGGAGATAGAAATGAGCAGTTCTTC
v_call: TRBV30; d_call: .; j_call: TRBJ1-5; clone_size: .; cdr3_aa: CAWRTGPNQPQHF; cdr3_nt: TGTGCCTGGAGAACAGGGCCCAATCAGCCCCAGCATTTT
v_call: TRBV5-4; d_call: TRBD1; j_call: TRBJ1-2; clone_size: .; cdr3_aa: CASSQTGEGYTF; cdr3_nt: TGTGCCAGCAGCCAAACAGGGGAAGGCTACACCTTC
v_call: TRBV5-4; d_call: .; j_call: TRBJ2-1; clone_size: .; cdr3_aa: CASSQEGGASYNEQFF; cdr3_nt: TGTGCCAGCAGCCAGGAGGGCGGGGCCTCCTACAATGAGCAGTTCTTC
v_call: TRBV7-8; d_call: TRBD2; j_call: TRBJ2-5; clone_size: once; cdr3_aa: CASSLGSGGKPEETQYF; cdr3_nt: TGTGCCAGCAGCCTGGGAAGCGGGGGTAAACCGGAAGAGACCCAGTACTTC
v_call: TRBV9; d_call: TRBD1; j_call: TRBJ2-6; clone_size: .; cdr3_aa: CASSVDQGVTGANVLTF; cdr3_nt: TGTGCCAGCAGCGTAGATCAGGGGGTTACTGGGGCCAACGTCCTGACTTTC